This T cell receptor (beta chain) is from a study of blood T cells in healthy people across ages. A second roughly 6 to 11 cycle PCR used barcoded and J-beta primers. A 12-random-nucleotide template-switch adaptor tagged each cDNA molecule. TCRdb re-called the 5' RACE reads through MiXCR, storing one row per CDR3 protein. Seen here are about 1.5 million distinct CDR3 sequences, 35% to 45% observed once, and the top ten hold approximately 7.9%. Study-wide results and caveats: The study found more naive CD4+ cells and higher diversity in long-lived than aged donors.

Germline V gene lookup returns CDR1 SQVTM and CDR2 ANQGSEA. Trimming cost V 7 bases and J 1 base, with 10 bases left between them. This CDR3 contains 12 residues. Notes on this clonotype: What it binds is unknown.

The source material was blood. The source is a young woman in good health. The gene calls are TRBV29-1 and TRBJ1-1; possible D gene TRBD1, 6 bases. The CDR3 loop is CSGGTSNTEAFF. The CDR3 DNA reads TGCAGCGGGGGGACATCGAACACTGAAGCTTTCTTT. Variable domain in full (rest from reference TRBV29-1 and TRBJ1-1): SAVISQKPSRDICQRGTSLTIQCQVDSQVTMMFWYRQQPGQSLTLIATANQGSEATYESGFVIDKFPISRPNLTFSTLTVSNMSPEDSSIYLCSGGTSNTEAFFGQGTRLTVV.